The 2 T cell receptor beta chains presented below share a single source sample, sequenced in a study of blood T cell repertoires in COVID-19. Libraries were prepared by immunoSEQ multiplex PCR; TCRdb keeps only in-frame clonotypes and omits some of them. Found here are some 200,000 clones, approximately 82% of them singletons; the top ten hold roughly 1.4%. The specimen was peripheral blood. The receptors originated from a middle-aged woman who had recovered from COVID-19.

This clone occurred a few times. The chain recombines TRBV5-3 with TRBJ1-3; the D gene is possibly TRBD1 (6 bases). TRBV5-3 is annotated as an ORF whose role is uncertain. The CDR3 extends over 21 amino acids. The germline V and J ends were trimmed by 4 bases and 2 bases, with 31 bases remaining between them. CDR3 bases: TGTGCCAGAAGCCCGATTAGTGGAAAGGGACAAAGTCCAGTTGCTGGAAACACCATATATTTT. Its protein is CARSPISGKGQSPVAGNTIYF.

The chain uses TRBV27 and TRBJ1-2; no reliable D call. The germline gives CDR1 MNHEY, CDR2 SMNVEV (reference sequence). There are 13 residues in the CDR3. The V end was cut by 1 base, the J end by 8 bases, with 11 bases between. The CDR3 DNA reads TGTGCCAGCAGTTTATACGGTACCTGGGGCTACACCTTC. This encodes CASSLYGTWGYTF.